Listed below are T cell receptor beta chains from one sample, sequenced in a study of CD8+ T cells in alopecia areata. Only in-frame clones appear in the TCRdb table, and some are missing; sequencing was by immunoSEQ multiplex PCR. The data contain some 110,000 clones, approximately 59% of them singletons. The specimen comprised CD8+ T cells sorted from blood, sampled at week 4, from a patient treated with tofacitinib. These receptors were taken from a human donor with alopecia areata. CDR3s include the opening cysteine and the closing phenylalanine or tryptophan. D genes are given only for firm matches. Part of the rows lack a size; the others show once, few, many or a class for expanded clones.

J | D | size | V | CDR3 | DNA
TRBJ2-3 | - | - | TRBV11-2 | CASSPSRDTQYF | TGTGCCAGCAGCCCCTCGAGGGATACGCAGTATTTT
TRBJ2-7 | - | - | TRBV29-1 | CSAEGVSYEQYF | TGCAGCGCCGAGGGAGTTTCCTACGAGCAGTACTTC
TRBJ2-5 | - | few | TRBV29-1 | CSVEPRGTETQYF | TGCAGCGTGGAACCTCGGGGGACAGAGACCCAGTACTTC
TRBJ2-2 | - | - | TRBV27 | CASSLSGELFF | TGTGCCAGCAGTTTATCGGGGGAGCTGTTTTTT
TRBJ2-3 | TRBD1 | - | TRBV2 | CASSEPGQAQYTDTQYF | TGTGCCAGCAGTGAACCCGGACAGGCACAATACACAGATACGCAGTATTTT
TRBJ1-5 | TRBD1 | - | TRBV7-9 | CAIYRDRGWNQPQHF | TGTGCCATCTACCGGGACAGGGGGTGGAATCAGCCCCAGCATTTT
TRBJ2-4 | - | - | TRBV19 | CASISQVGDIQYF | TGTGCCAGCATCAGTCAGGTCGGCGACATTCAGTACTTC
TRBJ2-2 | TRBD2 | once | TRBV2 | CASSELWLADNTGELFF | TGTGCCAGCAGTGAACTGTGGCTAGCGGATAACACCGGGGAGCTGTTTTTT
TRBJ2-7 | TRBD1 | - | TRBV29-1 | CSVMDRTTYEQYF | TGCAGCGTTATGGACAGGACAACCTACGAGCAGTACTTC
TRBJ2-3 | - | - | TRBV29-1 | CSVARSGPTDTQYF | TGCAGCGTTGCTAGGTCAGGGCCCACAGATACGCAGTATTTT
TRBJ1-2 | - | - | TRBV30 | CAWTGDVYGYTF | TGTGCCTGGACCGGGGACGTATATGGCTACACCTTC
TRBJ2-3 | TRBD2 | - | TRBV19 | CASSIGTSGLTDTQYF | TGTGCCAGTAGTATAGGGACTAGCGGACTCACAGATACGCAGTATTTT
TRBJ2-7 | TRBD2 | - | TRBV27 | CASTVLAGGLGEQYF | TGTGCCAGCACCGTACTAGCGGGGGGGCTGGGGGAGCAGTACTTC
TRBJ1-2 | TRBD1 | - | TRBV29-1 | CSAPGLGQDPGYTF | TGCAGCGCCCCTGGGCTGGGACAGGATCCTGGCTACACCTTC
TRBJ1-2 | - | - | TRBV29-1 | CSVHDGSYGYTF | TGCAGCGTTCATGACGGATCCTATGGCTACACCTTC
TRBJ2-1 | - | - | TRBV7-9 | CASSLAQGLMNEQFF | TGTGCCAGCAGCTTAGCACAGGGACTTATGAATGAGCAGTTCTTC
TRBJ2-7 | TRBD1 | - | TRBV11-2 | CASSLVRGSSYEQYF | TGTGCCAGCAGCTTAGTCAGGGGGAGCTCCTACGAGCAGTACTTC
TRBJ2-5 | - | - | TRBV10-3 | CAISERGAEETQYF | TGTGCCATCAGTGAACGGGGCGCTGAAGAGACCCAGTACTTC
TRBJ2-3 | - | - | TRBV27 | CASSLNPGTDTQYF | TGTGCCAGCAGTTTAAACCCGGGCACAGATACGCAGTATTTT
TRBJ2-7 | - | - | TRBV30 | CAWLQGYEQYF | TGTGCCTGGCTACAGGGTTACGAGCAGTACTTC
TRBJ1-1 | - | - | TRBV9 | CASSPRRSEGAEAFF | TGTGCCAGCAGCCCTAGGAGGTCGGAGGGTGCTGAAGCTTTCTTT
TRBJ2-7 | - | - | TRBV11-2 | CASSFDTYSYEQYF | TGTGCCAGCAGCTTTGACACGTACTCCTACGAGCAGTACTTC
TRBJ1-2 | - | - | TRBV19 | CASRSYGYTF | TGTGCCAGCCGGAGCTATGGCTACACCTTC
TRBJ1-1 | TRBD1 | - | TRBV27 | CASSSRQGRMNTEAFF | TGTGCCAGCAGTTCCCGACAGGGACGCATGAACACTGAAGCTTTCTTT
TRBJ2-3 | TRBD2 | - | TRBV7-2 | CASSLALLAGWADTQYF | TGTGCCAGCAGCTTAGCGTTGCTAGCGGGGTGGGCAGATACGCAGTATTTT
TRBJ2-7 | TRBD1 | - | TRBV27 | CASIDRGLDEQYF | TGTGCCAGCATAGACAGGGGGCTAGACGAGCAGTACTTC
TRBJ2-7 | - | - | TRBV4-1 | CASSQGAKSEQYF | TGCGCCAGCAGCCAGGGGGCGAAATCCGAGCAGTACTTC
TRBJ2-7 | TRBD1 | few | TRBV29-1 | CSVEDRSYEQYF | TGCAGCGTTGAGGACAGGTCGTACGAGCAGTACTTC
TRBJ2-1 | - | - | TRBV7-8 | CASSLAGNNEQFF | TGTGCCAGCAGCTTAGCAGGCAACAATGAGCAGTTCTTC
TRBJ2-3 | - | - | TRBV29-1 | CSVEPLELPDTQYF | TGCAGCGTTGAACCCCTAGAGCTGCCAGATACGCAGTATTTT
TRBJ2-6 | - | - | TRBV7-9 | CASSLQYRTSGANVLTF | TGTGCCAGCAGCTTACAGTATAGGACTTCTGGGGCCAACGTCCTGACTTTC
TRBJ2-1 | TRBD1 | - | TRBV27 | CASRDRVQGNEQFF | TGTGCCAGCAGGGACAGGGTGCAGGGCAATGAGCAGTTCTTC
TRBJ2-1 | - | - | TRBV19 | CASSLQRTAAYNEQFF | TGTGCCAGTAGTCTACAACGGACCGCCGCCTACAATGAGCAGTTCTTC
TRBJ2-7 | - | few | TRBV5-1 | CASSLGSGYEQYF | TGCGCCAGCAGCTTGGGGTCAGGCTACGAGCAGTACTTC
TRBJ1-2 | TRBD1 | few | TRBV29-1 | CSVYSGTGGFTNYGYTF | TGCAGCGTTTATTCCGGGACAGGGGGCTTTACTAACTATGGCTACACCTTC
TRBJ1-5 | - | - | TRBV30 | CAWSDYSNQPQHF | TGTGCCTGGAGCGATTATAGCAATCAGCCCCAGCATTTT
TRBJ2-1 | - | - | TRBV29-1 | CSVELYEQFF | TGCAGCGTTGAACTTTATGAGCAGTTCTTC
TRBJ2-7 | - | few | TRBV4-1 | CASSPGIGDEQYF | TGCGCCAGCAGCCCGGGAATAGGGGACGAGCAGTACTTC
TRBJ2-7 | - | - | TRBV10-3 | CAISESIGNYEQYF | TGTGCCATCAGTGAGTCGATAGGGAACTACGAGCAGTACTTC
TRBJ1-2 | - | - | TRBV13 | CASRQAYEGYTF | TGTGCCAGCCGACAGGCCTACGAGGGCTACACCTTC
TRBJ2-7 | - | - | TRBV29-1 | CCLGGPQYF | TGCTGTCTAGGGGGGCCGCAGTACTTC
TRBJ1-1 | - | - | TRBV4-1 | CASSQAPGNPPEAFF | TGCGCCAGCAGCCAAGCTCCAGGGAATCCCCCTGAAGCTTTCTTT
TRBJ2-1 | TRBD2 | - | TRBV13 | CASSSLLLAGSNEQFF | TGTGCCAGCAGCTCCCTCCTACTAGCGGGGAGCAATGAGCAGTTCTTC
TRBJ2-7 | - | once | TRBV15 | CASRRDNSYEQYF | TGTGCCAGTCGCCGGGACAACTCCTACGAGCAGTACTTC
TRBJ2-7 | - | few | TRBV27 | CASSSSYEQYF | TGTGCCAGCAGTTCCTCCTACGAGCAGTACTTC
TRBJ2-1 | - | - | TRBV19 | CASSITSSYNEQFF | TGTGCCAGTAGCATTACGAGCTCCTACAATGAGCAGTTCTTC